These 12 T cell receptor beta chains came from one sample sequenced in a study of control samples from healthy donors and cancer patients. Here immunoSEQ multiplex PCR was the method, and the copy in TCRdb shows in-frame clones only, minus some. In the table there are 100,000 to 150,000 clones, nearly 90% of which are singletons. The sample consisted of PBMCs. Receptor source: a man in his forties or fifties with head and neck cancer.

V usage is TRBV11-2 and J usage is TRBJ2-1, with TRBD1 matching 7 bases. Germline trimming cut 3 bases from V and 8 bases from J; bases unmatched to any gene: 1. Germline loops: CDR1 SGHAT, CDR2 FQNNGV. The CDR3 extends over 12 amino acids. The chain's CDR3 is CASSLTGHEQFF. In DNA form, the CDR3 reads TGTGCCAGCAGCTTGACAGGGCATGAGCAGTTCTTC.

V and J are TRBV7-2 and TRBJ2-7, with D tentatively TRBD2 (6 bases). Germline V gene lookup returns CDR1 SGHTA and CDR2 FQGNSA. This CDR3 has 18 amino acids. Trimming removed 1 base at V and 0 bases at J, with 19 bases between. CDR3 amino acids: CASSLVGGSGFSSYEQYF. CDR3 sequence (DNA): TGTGCCAGCAGCTTAGTTGGTGGGAGCGGGTTTAGCTCCTACGAGCAGTACTTC.

The gene calls are TRBV7-7 and TRBJ1-6, with D hard to call. The CDR3 covers 13 residues. V gave up 1 base and J gave up 7 bases, with 5 bases separating them. CDR1 is SSHAT and CDR2 is FNYEAQ in the germline V gene (reference sequence). The CDR3 DNA is TGTGCCAGCAGCTTAGGAAAGAATTCACCCCTCCACTTT. Amino acid sequence: CASSLGKNSPLHF.

V usage is TRBV15 and J usage is TRBJ2-7, with TRBD1 matching over 9 bases. Losses at the gene ends were 1 base for V and 4 bases for J; bases not matched to a gene: 2. In germline, CDR1 is LNHNV, CDR2 YYDKDF (reference sequence). The CDR3 sequence is 14 residues long. The CDR3 sequence is CATSRGQGGYEQYF. The CDR3 DNA reads TGTGCCACCAGCAGAGGACAGGGGGGTTACGAGCAGTACTTC.

CDR3 sequence: CASSLLEPGLRDTQYF. The CDR3 DNA sequence: TGTGCCAGCAGTTTGCTAGAGCCGGGGCTCAGAGATACGCAGTATTTT. J is TRBJ2-3 and V is TRBV27; either TRBD1 or TRBD2 may fit D (5 bases each). This CDR3 region has 16 residues. The V gene lost 3 bases and the J gene lost 5 bases, with 18 bases spanning the gap. Germline CDR1 MNHEY, CDR2 SMNVEV (reference sequence).

This clone was seen once. The chain uses TRBV7-9 and TRBJ2-7; 13 bases match TRBD2. J lost 6 bases, V lost 5 bases, and 7 bases had no gene match. This CDR3 has 15 residues. The germline gives CDR1 SEHNR, CDR2 FQNEAQ (reference sequence). The DNA of the CDR3 is TGTGCCAGCAGCCCCCGGACTAGCGGGAGAGGCGAGCAGTACTTC. Protein: CASSPRTSGRGEQYF.

This chain connects TRBV13 to TRBJ1-1, with D uncertain. Trimming removed 5 bases from V and 5 bases from J, with 15 bases in between. This CDR3 spans 14 amino acids. The V gene's germline CDR1 is PRHDT and CDR2 FYEKMQ (reference sequence). CDR3 nucleotides: TGTGCCAGCAGCGGATCGGAGGAGGCGACTGAAGCTTTCTTT. It specifies CASSGSEEATEAFF.

The chain recombines TRBV10-3 with TRBJ2-7, with D maybe TRBD1 (5 bases). Germline CDR1 and CDR2: ENHRY and SYGVKD. V gave up 10 bases and J gave up 0 bases, with 16 bases separating them. The CDR3 totals 14 residues. Here the CDR3 reads CARATEGASYEQYF. CDR3 nucleotide sequence: TGTGCCAGGGCGACAGAAGGAGCCTCCTACGAGCAGTACTTC.

The chain uses TRBV15 and TRBJ2-2; 7 positions match TRBD2. Trimming cost V 1 base and J 5 bases; bases outside gene matches: 10. The length of the CDR3 is 17 residues. CDR1 is LNHNV and CDR2 is YYDKDF in the germline V gene (reference sequence). For the CDR3, the DNA is TGTGCCACCAGCAGAGGCCACGGGACTACACAAACCGGGGAGCTGTTTTTT. Amino acids: CATSRGHGTTQTGELFF.

The rearrangement joins TRBV5-1 to TRBJ2-1; TRBD1 aligns across 7 bases. This CDR3 has 16 amino acids. Per germline, CDR1 SGHRS and CDR2 YFSETQ. Trimming at V came to 2 bases and at J to 5 bases, leaving 10 bases not matched to a gene. In DNA, the CDR3 is TGCGCCAGCAGCTTCAATTCGGGGACAGCCCACAATGAGCAGTTCTTC. Protein: CASSFNSGTAHNEQFF.

The chain couples TRBV11-3 to TRBJ2-1; D might be TRBD2 (6 bases). Trimming pared 5 bases from V and 8 bases from J, leaving 22 bases between. This CDR3 spans 16 amino acids. In germline, CDR1 is SGHNT, CDR2 YENEEA. CDR3 sequence reads: CASSPVGGRARDEQFF. CDR3 bases: TGTGCCAGCAGCCCCGTAGGAGGGCGGGCGAGGGATGAGCAGTTCTTC.

For the CDR3, the DNA is TGTGCCAGCAGTTTAGCCGGCACTGAAGCTTTCTTT. It specifies CASSLAGTEAFF. The rearrangement links TRBV12-3 or TRBV12-4 to TRBJ1-1; D is unclear. The CDR3 totals 12 residues. V lost 0 bases to trimming and J lost 4 bases, with 3 bases between them.